Following are 16 T cell receptor beta chains from one sample sequenced in a study of T cells in Graves' hyperthyroidism and ophthalmopathy. The source material, RNA transcripts, was used to amplify TCR beta CDR3 regions. Primed by the HTBI set, a first-round RT-PCR was run on the TCR CDR3. TCRdb reprocessed the multiplex PCR reads via MiXCR and lists one record per CDR3 protein. The sample has a few hundred thousand distinct CDR3 sequences, approximately 15% seen once. The sample comprised blood. Receptors originate from a woman between 35 and 50 years old with Graves' ophthalmopathy.

This clonotype was counted between two and nine times. The V and J genes are TRBV30 and TRBJ1-2; 7 bases fit TRBD1. This CDR3 contains 13 residues. The J segment lost 6 bases and the V segment lost 1 base, leaving 5 bases of the junction unmatched. Germline loops: CDR1 GTSNPN, CDR2 SVGIG (reference sequence). CDR3 sequence reads: CAWSADRVHGYTF. The CDR3 bases are TGTGCCTGGAGTGCAGACAGGGTCCATGGCTACACCTTC.

The gene calls are TRBV12-3 or TRBV12-4 and TRBJ1-5; unclear D gene. This CDR3 comprises 13 residues. V shed 3 bases and J shed 6 bases, with 9 bases lying between them. CDR3 in DNA: TGTGCCAGCAGTTTTTTGTTCCGTCAGCCCCAGCATTTT. Translating it yields CASSFLFRQPQHF.

A few counts support this clonotype. V usage is TRBV5-1 and J usage is TRBJ2-7, with D hard to call. This CDR3 comprises 14 residues. Germline-derived CDR1 and CDR2 are SGHRS and YFSETQ. V was trimmed by 1 base and J by 1 base, leaving 9 bases between them. This chain's CDR3 is CASSLIGPSYEQYF. The CDR3 DNA sequence: TGCGCCAGCAGCTTGATAGGTCCTTCCTACGAGCAGTACTTC.

The rearrangement uses TRBV18 and TRBJ1-6, with 7 bases identical to TRBD1. Germline CDR1 KGHSH, CDR2 LQKENI. V dropped 4 bases and J dropped 5; count of bases not matched to a gene: 5. The CDR3 runs to 15 residues. The CDR3 DNA follows: TGTGCCAGCTCACGGACAGGACAGGATAATTCACCCCTCCACTTT. This codes for CASSRTGQDNSPLHF.

The chain is built from TRBV6-1 and TRBJ1-2; no definite D call. The CDR3 sequence is 13 residues long. Trimming pared 3 bases from V and 4 bases from J, leaving 9 bases between. Looked up from germline, CDR1 is MNHNS and CDR2 is SASEGT. The CDR3, as DNA: TGTGCCAGCAGTGAGACCTTACTCTATGGCTACACCTTC. This gives the protein CASSETLLYGYTF.

This clonotype was found many times. The V gene is TRBV30, the J gene TRBJ2-7; no definite D call. Germline CDR1 is GTSNPN and CDR2 is SVGIG (reference sequence). The CDR3 sequence is 13 residues long. V was pared by 5 bases and J by 4 bases, with 15 bases between. CDR3 loop: CAWRRPTGYEQYF. The CDR3 bases are TGTGCCTGGCGACGACCTACCGGGTACGAGCAGTACTTC.

This clonotype was seen at least ten times. This sequence joins TRBV2 and TRBJ2-7; 8 bases match TRBD1. Trimming took 8 bases from V and 3 from J; bases not matched to a gene: 6. Germline CDR1 is SNHLY and CDR2 is FYNNEI. The CDR3 has 13 amino acids. In nucleotides, the CDR3 is TGTGCCAGCGGGGAGGACAGGGTCTACGAGCAGTACTTC. Its protein is CASGEDRVYEQYF.

This clonotype was observed a handful of times. The gene calls are TRBV14 and TRBJ1-6, with a possible D match to TRBD1 (5 bases). V lost 0 bases and J lost 9, with 18 bases in between. In germline, CDR1 is SGHDN, CDR2 FVKESK. The CDR3 runs to 17 residues. Here the CDR3 DNA reads TGTGCCAGCAGCCAAGATAAGGGGTCCGGCGTGGCTTCACCCCTCCACTTT. Amino acids: CASSQDKGSGVASPLHF.

This clonotype was counted ten times or more. The chain joins TRBV20-1 to TRBJ2-5; 9 bases agree with TRBD2. The germline gives CDR1 DFQATT, CDR2 SNEGSKA (reference sequence). The ends lost 6 bases at V and 5 bases at J; junction bases unmatched: 16. The CDR3 loop spans 16 amino acids. The CDR3 DNA is TGCAGTGCGCTTCAGTGGGGGAGCGGGGGGATGGAGACCCAGTACTTC. Protein sequence: CSALQWGSGGMETQYF.

This clonotype was seen at least ten times. This chain links TRBV7-8 with TRBJ1-1, with D uncertain. Germline values: CDR1 SGHVS, CDR2 FQNEAQ. This CDR3 has 14 residues. Trimming cost V 2 bases and J 2 bases, with 9 bases left between them. In nucleotides, the CDR3 is TGTGCCAGCAGCTTACTCGGCACTAACACTGAAGCTTTCTTT. Encoded protein: CASSLLGTNTEAFF.

This chain joins TRBV5-1 and TRBJ2-7; the match to TRBD1 covers 7 bases. The CDR3 runs 15 residues. The V gene's germline CDR1 is SGHRS and CDR2 YFSETQ. The V gene end was trimmed by 4 bases and the J gene end by 4 bases; junction bases not matched to a gene: 11. The DNA for the CDR3 is TGCGCCAGCAGCATAGGACAGGTTGATGTTTACGAGCAGTACTTC. This sequence encodes CASSIGQVDVYEQYF. The full variable domain, rest sourced from reference TRBV5-1 and TRBJ2-7, is KAGVTQTPRYLIKTRGQQVTLSCSPISGHRSVSWYQQTPGQGLQFLFEYFSETQRNKGNFPGRFSGRQFSNSRSEMNVSTLELGDSALYLCASSIGQVDVYEQYFGPGTRLTVT.

This clonotype was picked up many times. The chain links TRBV18 to TRBJ2-7; D is possibly TRBD1 or TRBD2 (5 bases each). V lost 1 base and J 0 bases, leaving 7 bases between the germline ends. The CDR3 consists of 14 residues. The germline gives CDR1 KGHSH, CDR2 LQKENI. The CDR3 is CASSPQGSSYEQYF. CDR3 nucleotide sequence: TGTGCCAGCTCACCACAGGGGAGCTCCTACGAGCAGTACTTC.

There are many counts of this clonotype. The rearrangement uses TRBV20-1 and TRBJ2-7; D remains unclear. The CDR3 has 15 residues. Germline V gives CDR1 DFQATT, CDR2 SNEGSKA (reference sequence). Between the trimmed V and J ends, which lost 6 bases and 7 bases, there was a span of 25 bases. CDR3 DNA sequence: TGCAGTGCCACACATAGCAGTAGTGGGTCTTGGGAGCAGTACTTC. Its translation is CSATHSSSGSWEQYF.

This clonotype occurred many times. The chain links TRBV6-2 or TRBV6-3 to TRBJ1-5; 9 nucleotides match TRBD1. Germline V lookup: CDR1 MNHEY, CDR2 SVGEGT. The CDR3 spans 13 residues. V trimming: 5 bases; J trimming: 7 bases; junction bases outside the gene matches: 3. The CDR3 DNA reads TGTGCCAGCAGTGGGACAGGGTACCAGCCCCAGCATTTT. Its translation is CASSGTGYQPQHF.

This clonotype came up a few times. The genes are TRBV20-1 and TRBJ1-5; 7 bases fit TRBD1. This CDR3 has 17 residues. Germline trimming cut 0 bases from V and 1 base from J; bases unmatched to any gene: 9. The germline CDR1 and CDR2 sequences are DFQATT and SNEGSKA (reference sequence). The CDR3 DNA is TGCAGTGCTAGAGATCCCCGACAGGGCGTAAGCAATCAGCCCCAGCATTTT. This gives the protein CSARDPRQGVSNQPQHF.

This clonotype was seen many times. V gene TRBV28 combines with J gene TRBJ2-7; the D is unclear. The CDR3 runs 12 residues. V lost 5 bases, J lost 5 bases, and 10 bases lay in between. The germline CDR1 and CDR2 sequences are MDHEN and SYDVKM. CDR3 sequence (DNA): TGTGCCAGCAGTCTTAGTCAGGACGAGCAGTACTTC. Encoded protein: CASSLSQDEQYF. The entire variable domain, with the rest obtained from reference TRBV28 and TRBJ2-7, is as follows: DVKVTQSSRYLVKRTGEKVFLECVQDMDHENMFWYRQDPGLGLRLIYFSYDVKMKEKGDIPEGYSVSREKKERFSLILESASTNQTSMYLCASSLSQDEQYFGPGTRLTVT.